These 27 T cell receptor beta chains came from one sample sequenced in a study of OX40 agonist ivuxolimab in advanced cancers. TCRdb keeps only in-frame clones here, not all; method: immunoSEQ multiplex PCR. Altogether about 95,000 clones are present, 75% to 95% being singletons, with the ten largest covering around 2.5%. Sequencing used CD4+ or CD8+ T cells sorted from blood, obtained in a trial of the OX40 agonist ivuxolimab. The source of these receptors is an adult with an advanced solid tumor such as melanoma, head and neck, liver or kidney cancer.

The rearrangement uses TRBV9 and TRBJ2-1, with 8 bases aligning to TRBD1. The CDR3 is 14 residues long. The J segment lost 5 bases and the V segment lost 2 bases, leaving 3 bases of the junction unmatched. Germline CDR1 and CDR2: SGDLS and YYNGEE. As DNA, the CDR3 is TGTGCCAGCAGCGTGGGACAGGCCAACAATGAGCAGTTCTTC. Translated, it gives CASSVGQANNEQFF.

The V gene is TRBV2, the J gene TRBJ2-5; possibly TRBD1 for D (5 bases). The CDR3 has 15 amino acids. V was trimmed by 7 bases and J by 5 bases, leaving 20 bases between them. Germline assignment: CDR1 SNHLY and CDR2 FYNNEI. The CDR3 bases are TGTGCCAGCACCCGACAGTCCCTCCTAGGGGAGACCCAGTACTTC. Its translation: CASTRQSLLGETQYF.

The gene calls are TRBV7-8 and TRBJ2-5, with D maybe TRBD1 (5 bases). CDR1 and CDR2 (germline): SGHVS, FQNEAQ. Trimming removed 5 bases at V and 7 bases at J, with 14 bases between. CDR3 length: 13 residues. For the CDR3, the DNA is TGTGCCAGCAGCCCCGTCGGAAGGGGGACCCAGTACTTC. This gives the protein CASSPVGRGTQYF.

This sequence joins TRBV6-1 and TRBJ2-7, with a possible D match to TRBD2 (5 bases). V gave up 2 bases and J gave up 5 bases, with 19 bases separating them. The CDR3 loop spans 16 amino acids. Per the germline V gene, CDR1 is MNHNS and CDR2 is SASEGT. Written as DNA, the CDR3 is TGTGCCAGCAGTGAAAGGGTGAGGGTTCTATCCCACGAGCAGTACTTC. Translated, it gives CASSERVRVLSHEQYF.

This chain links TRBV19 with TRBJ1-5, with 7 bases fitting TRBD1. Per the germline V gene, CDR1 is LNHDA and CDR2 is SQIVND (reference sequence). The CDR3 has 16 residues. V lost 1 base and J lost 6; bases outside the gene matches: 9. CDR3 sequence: CASSIAGTGVGQPQHF. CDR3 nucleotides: TGTGCCAGTAGTATAGCAGGCACAGGGGTTGGTCAGCCCCAGCATTTT. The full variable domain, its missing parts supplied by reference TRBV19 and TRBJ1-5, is DGGITQSPKYLFRKEGQNVTLSCEQNLNHDAMYWYRQDPGQGLRLIYYSQIVNDFQKGDIAEGYSVSREKKESFPLTVTSAQKNPTAFYLCASSIAGTGVGQPQHFGDGTRLSIL.

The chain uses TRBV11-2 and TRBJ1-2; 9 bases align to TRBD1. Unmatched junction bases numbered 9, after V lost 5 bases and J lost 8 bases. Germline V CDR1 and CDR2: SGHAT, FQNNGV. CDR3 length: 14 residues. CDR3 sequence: CASSPLQGAYGYTF. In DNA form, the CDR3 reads TGTGCCAGCAGCCCGCTACAGGGGGCGTACGGCTACACCTTC. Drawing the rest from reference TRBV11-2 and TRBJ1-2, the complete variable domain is EAGVAQSPRYKIIEKRQSVAFWCNPISGHATLYWYQQILGQGPKLLIQFQNNGVVDDSQLPKDRFSAERLKGVDSTLKIQPAKLEDSAVYLCASSPLQGAYGYTFGSGTRLTVV.

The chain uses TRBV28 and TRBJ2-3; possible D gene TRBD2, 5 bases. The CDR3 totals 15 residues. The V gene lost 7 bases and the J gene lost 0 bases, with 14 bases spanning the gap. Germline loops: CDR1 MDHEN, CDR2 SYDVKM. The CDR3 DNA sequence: TGTGCCAGCAAGGACTGGCGGAGAAGCACAGATACGCAGTATTTT. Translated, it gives CASKDWRRSTDTQYF.

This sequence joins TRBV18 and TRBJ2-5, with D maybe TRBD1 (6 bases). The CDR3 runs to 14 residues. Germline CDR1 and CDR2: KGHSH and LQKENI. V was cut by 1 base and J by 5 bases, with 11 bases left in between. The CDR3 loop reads CASSPLGTGETQYF. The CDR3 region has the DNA TGTGCCAGCTCACCACTCGGAACAGGGGAGACCCAGTACTTC.

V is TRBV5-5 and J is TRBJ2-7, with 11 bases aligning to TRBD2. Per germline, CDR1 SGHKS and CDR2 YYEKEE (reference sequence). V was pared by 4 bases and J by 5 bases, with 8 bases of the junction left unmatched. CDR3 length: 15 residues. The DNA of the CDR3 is TGTGCCAGCAGCCAACTAGCGGGAGTGCTCCACGAGCAGTACTTC. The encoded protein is CASSQLAGVLHEQYF.

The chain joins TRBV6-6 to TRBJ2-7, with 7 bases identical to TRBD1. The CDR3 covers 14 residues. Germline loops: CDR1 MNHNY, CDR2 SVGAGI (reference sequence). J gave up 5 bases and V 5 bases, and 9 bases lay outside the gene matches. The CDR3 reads CASSPSDRIHEQYF. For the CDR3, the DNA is TGTGCCAGCAGTCCCTCGGACAGGATCCACGAGCAGTACTTC.

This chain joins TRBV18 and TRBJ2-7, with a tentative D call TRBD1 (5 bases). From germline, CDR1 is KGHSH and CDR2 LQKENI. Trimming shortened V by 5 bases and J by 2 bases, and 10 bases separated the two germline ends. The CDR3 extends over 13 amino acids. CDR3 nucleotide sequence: TGTGCCAGCTCAGGGGCCCCTCCCTACGAGCAGTACTTC. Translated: CASSGAPPYEQYF.

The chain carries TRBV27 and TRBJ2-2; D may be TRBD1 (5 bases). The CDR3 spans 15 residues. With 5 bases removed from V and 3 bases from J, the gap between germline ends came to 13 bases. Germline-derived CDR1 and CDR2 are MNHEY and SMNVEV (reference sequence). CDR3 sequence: CASSLRVEYTGELFF. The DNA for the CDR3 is TGTGCCAGCAGTCTCAGGGTCGAATACACCGGGGAGCTGTTTTTT.

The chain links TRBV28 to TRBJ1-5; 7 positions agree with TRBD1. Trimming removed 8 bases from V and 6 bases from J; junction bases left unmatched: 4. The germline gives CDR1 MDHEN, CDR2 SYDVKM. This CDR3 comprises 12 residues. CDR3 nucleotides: TGTGCCAGCGGACAGGACATTCAGCCCCAGCATTTT. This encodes CASGQDIQPQHF. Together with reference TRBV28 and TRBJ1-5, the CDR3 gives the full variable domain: DVKVTQSSRYLVKRTGEKVFLECVQDMDHENMFWYRQDPGLGLRLIYFSYDVKMKEKGDIPEGYSVSREKKERFSLILESASTNQTSMYLCASGQDIQPQHFGDGTRLSIL.

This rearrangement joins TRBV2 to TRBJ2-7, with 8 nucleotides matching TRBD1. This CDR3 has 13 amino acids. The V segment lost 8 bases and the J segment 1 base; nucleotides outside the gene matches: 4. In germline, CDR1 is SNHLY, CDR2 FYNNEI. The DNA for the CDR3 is TGTGCCAGCGGGACAGGTGGGTCCTACGAGCAGTACTTC. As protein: CASGTGGSYEQYF.

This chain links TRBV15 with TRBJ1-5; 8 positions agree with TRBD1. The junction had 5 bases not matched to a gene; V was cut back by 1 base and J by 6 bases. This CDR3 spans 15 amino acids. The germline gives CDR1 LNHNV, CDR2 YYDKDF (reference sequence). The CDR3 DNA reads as TGTGCCACCAGCAGAGCGCAGGGGGCGGCTCAGCCCCAGCATTTT. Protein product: CATSRAQGAAQPQHF.

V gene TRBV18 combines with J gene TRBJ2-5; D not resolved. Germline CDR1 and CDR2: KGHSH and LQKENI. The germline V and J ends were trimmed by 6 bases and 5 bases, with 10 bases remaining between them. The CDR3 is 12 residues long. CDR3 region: CASSALAETQYF. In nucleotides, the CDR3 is TGTGCCAGCTCCGCCTTGGCGGAGACCCAGTACTTC.

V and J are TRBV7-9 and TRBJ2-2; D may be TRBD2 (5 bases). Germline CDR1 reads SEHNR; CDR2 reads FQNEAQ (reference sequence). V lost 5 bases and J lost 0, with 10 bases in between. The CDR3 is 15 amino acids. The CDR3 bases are TGTGCCAGCAGCATAAGCGGCGCGAACACCGGGGAGCTGTTTTTT. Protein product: CASSISGANTGELFF.

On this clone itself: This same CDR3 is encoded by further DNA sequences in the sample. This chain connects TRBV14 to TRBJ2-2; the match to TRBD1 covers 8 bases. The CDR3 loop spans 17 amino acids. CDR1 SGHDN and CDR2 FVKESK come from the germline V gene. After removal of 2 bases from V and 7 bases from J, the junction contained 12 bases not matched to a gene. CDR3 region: CASSQWRRQGRGGELFF. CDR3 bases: TGTGCCAGCAGCCAATGGAGGAGACAGGGGAGAGGCGGGGAGCTGTTTTTT.

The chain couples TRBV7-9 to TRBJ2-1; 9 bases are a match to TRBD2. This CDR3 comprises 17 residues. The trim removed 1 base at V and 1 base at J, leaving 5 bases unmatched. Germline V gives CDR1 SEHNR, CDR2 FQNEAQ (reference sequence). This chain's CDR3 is CASSLGTSEWSYNEQFF. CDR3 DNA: TGTGCCAGCAGCTTAGGGACTAGCGAATGGTCCTACAATGAGCAGTTCTTC.

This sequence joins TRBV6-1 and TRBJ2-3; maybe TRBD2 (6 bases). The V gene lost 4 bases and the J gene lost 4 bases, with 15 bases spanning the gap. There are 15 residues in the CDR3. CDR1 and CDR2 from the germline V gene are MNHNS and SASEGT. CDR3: CASSGYGGFPDTQYF. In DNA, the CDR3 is TGTGCCAGCAGTGGCTACGGAGGGTTCCCAGATACGCAGTATTTT.

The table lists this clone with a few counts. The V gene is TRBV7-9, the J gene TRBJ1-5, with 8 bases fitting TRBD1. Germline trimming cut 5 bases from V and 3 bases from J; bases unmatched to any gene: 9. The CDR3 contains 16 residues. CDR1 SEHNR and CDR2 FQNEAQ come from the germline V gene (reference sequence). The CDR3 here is CASSPGDRGPNQPQHF. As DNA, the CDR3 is TGTGCCAGCAGCCCAGGAGACAGGGGACCCAATCAGCCCCAGCATTTT.

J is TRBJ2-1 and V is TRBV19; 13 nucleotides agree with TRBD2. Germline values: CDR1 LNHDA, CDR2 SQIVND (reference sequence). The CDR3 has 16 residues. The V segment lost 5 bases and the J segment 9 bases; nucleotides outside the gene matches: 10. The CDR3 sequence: CASSPPGLAGSGEQFF. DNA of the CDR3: TGTGCCAGTAGTCCCCCGGGACTAGCGGGATCGGGTGAGCAGTTCTTC. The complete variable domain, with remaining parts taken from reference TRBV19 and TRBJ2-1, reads DGGITQSPKYLFRKEGQNVTLSCEQNLNHDAMYWYRQDPGQGLRLIYYSQIVNDFQKGDIAEGYSVSREKKESFPLTVTSAQKNPTAFYLCASSPPGLAGSGEQFFGPGTRLTVL.

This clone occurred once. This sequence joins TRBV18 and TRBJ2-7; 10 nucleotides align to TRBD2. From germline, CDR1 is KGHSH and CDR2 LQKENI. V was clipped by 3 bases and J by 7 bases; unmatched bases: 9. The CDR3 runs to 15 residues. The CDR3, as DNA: TGTGCCAGCTCACCTCGCGCTAGCGGGAGATGGGAGCAGTACTTC. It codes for CASSPRASGRWEQYF.

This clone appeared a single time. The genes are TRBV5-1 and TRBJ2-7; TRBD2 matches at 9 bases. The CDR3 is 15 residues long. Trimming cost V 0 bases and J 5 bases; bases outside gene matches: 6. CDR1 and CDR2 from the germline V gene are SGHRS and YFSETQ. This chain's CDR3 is CASSLVSGRNHEQYF. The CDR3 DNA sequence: TGCGCCAGCAGCTTGGTAAGCGGGAGGAACCACGAGCAGTACTTC.

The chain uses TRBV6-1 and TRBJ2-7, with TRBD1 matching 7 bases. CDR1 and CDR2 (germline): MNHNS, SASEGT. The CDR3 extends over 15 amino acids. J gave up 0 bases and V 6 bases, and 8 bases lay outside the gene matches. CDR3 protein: CASRQSGTASYEQYF. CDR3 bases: TGTGCCAGCAGACAATCCGGGACAGCCTCCTACGAGCAGTACTTC.

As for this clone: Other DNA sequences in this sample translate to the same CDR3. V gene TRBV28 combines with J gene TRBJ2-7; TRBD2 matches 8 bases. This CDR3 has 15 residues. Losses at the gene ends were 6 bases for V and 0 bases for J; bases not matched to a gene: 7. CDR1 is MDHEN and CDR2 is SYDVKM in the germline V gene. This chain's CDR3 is CASSPPAGGSYEQYF. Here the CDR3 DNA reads TGTGCCAGCAGCCCCCCGGCGGGGGGCTCCTACGAGCAGTACTTC.

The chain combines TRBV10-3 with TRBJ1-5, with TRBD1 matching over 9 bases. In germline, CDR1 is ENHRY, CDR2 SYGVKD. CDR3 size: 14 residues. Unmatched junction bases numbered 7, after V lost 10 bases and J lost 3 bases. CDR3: CANRGQGDNQPQHF. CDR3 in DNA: TGTGCCAACAGGGGACAGGGAGACAATCAGCCCCAGCATTTT.